The present entry profiles one TCR beta chain with its context. These data come from a study of blood T cell repertoires in COVID-19. The protocol was immunoSEQ multiplex PCR, while the TCRdb copy is restricted to in-frame clones and leaves out a portion. Here the sample spans around 13,000 clones, about 83% being singletons. The CDR3 loop spans 14 amino acids. V was pared by 11 bases and J by 4 bases, with 13 bases of the junction left unmatched. Germline CDR1 SNHLY, CDR2 FYNNEI. The chain links TRBV2 to TRBJ2-7, with TRBD1 identical over 8 bases. The sequencing sample was made of peripheral blood. The TCR sequence derives from a middle-aged man with active or convalescent COVID-19. The DNA of the CDR3 is TGTGCCTTCTCTCAGGGGGCCCCTTCTTACGAGCAGTACTTC. It specifies CAFSQGAPSYEQYF.